These T cell receptor beta chains were read from a single sample in a study of T cells after posttransplantation cyclophosphamide. Produced via immunoSEQ multiplex PCR; TCRdb's table is partial and in-frame only. Sampling found around 39,000 clones, none seen once. Sequencing used PBMCs. These TCRs come from a girl aged 10 to 17 in good health, CMV-negative, and a related stem cell transplant donor. The conserved cysteine and the conserved F or W are not part of the CDR3 here.

CDR3aa,v_gene,j_gene
ASSQQGTLYGYT,TRBV4-3,TRBJ1-2
AWSLTSGGAGDTQY,TRBV30,TRBJ2-3
AKPPAGRGTEAF,TRBV19,TRBJ1-1
ATSRDGLAEETQY,TRBV15,TRBJ2-5
ASSEAGRGPYGYT,TRBV6-1,TRBJ1-2
ASSQPTGRRADQPQH,TRBV4-1,TRBJ1-5
ASSDSGVGRTQY,TRBV2,TRBJ2-5
ASSLLVPYEQY,TRBV28,.
ASSVDRARNTEAF,TRBV6-1,TRBJ1-1
ASRGTGPHEQY,TRBV4-1,TRBJ2-7
STEEEGGYT,TRBV20-1,TRBJ1-2
ASSFSGGGRYNEQF,TRBV5-1,TRBJ2-1
ASSPQGDTDTQY,TRBV11-3,TRBJ2-3
ASSPSGLAGVEQF,TRBV7-2,TRBJ2-1
ASSLGAGGSPYEQY,TRBV5-1,TRBJ2-7
ASSLAGGDYGYT,TRBV5-1,TRBJ1-2
SVDRDSYGYT,TRBV29-1,TRBJ1-2
ASSQEGPSGGGNEQF,TRBV4-2,TRBJ2-1
ASRRQGPSTDTQY,TRBV2,TRBJ2-3
ASSQGLAGGYEQY,TRBV7-2,TRBJ2-7
ASSLGDRANYGYT,TRBV28,TRBJ1-2
ASRPTGDFYQPQH,TRBV6-5,TRBJ1-5
AISDSTRYGYT,TRBV10-3,TRBJ1-2
ASSAYLWDTQY,TRBV9,TRBJ2-3
ASRPEQGALYEQY,TRBV7-9,TRBJ2-7
ASSYEGGANNEQF,TRBV6-5,TRBJ2-1
ASSRQGSSYEQY,TRBV27,TRBJ2-7
ASSARTSGYHEQY,TRBV19,TRBJ2-7
ASSQEGTGRSYEQY,TRBV4-2,TRBJ2-7
ATSREKRNRNYGYT,TRBV15,TRBJ1-2
ASSIRDSRYYGYT,TRBV7-9,TRBJ1-2
ASSFEGGRVEAF,TRBV5-4,TRBJ1-1
ASSQERGEHGYT,TRBV4-2,TRBJ1-2
ASSSGPGVKVLNEQY,TRBV5-6,TRBJ2-7
AIRAGLAEDEQF,TRBV10-3,TRBJ2-1
ASLRGPGETQY,TRBV2,TRBJ2-5
ASSPQGNQETQY,TRBV28,TRBJ2-5
ASSATTGLNQPQH,TRBV6-1,TRBJ1-5
ASSFVTGGYT,TRBV5-1,TRBJ1-2
ASSPGTGDLGYT,TRBV28,TRBJ1-2
ASSLGQGTYNEQF,TRBV5-5,TRBJ2-1
ASSPQGANTEAF,TRBV14,TRBJ1-1
ASSAGENEQF,TRBV6-4,TRBJ2-1
ASTSAPGDEQY,TRBV10-1,TRBJ2-7
AMSDRSSGNTIY,TRBV10-3,TRBJ1-3
ASSRGRQQLGEKLF,TRBV5-1,TRBJ1-4
ASSRIAEATNEKLF,TRBV19,TRBJ1-4
ASSLVWQGANYGYT,TRBV13,TRBJ1-2
AISVTSGGEYEQY,TRBV10-3,TRBJ2-7
AWGGGTDTQY,TRBV30,TRBJ2-3
AISDRGTGGIGELF,TRBV10-3,TRBJ2-2
SISHTSIYEQY,TRBV29-1,TRBJ2-7
ASSLQNDQPQH,TRBV18,TRBJ1-5
ASSVLKGASSNQPQH,TRBV25-1,TRBJ1-5
ASSLGESNEKLF,TRBV6-6,TRBJ1-4
ASSPRPIASETQY,TRBV5-5,TRBJ2-5
AISLQDTDTQY,TRBV10-3,TRBJ2-3
AWSRTEFTEAF,TRBV30,TRBJ1-1
ASSSPSRLATGELF,TRBV19,TRBJ2-2